This T cell receptor (beta chain) was recorded in a study of T cells in Graves' hyperthyroidism and ophthalmopathy. General study findings and limits: Most thyroid clonotypes expanded above 0.001 were also detected in blood. The model foresaw ophthalmopathy a median roughly 6.5 months prior to onset.

A word on this clonotype: The target antigen is unknown.

Patients were aged 18 to 65, had disease duration under 2 months, and had newly diagnosed hyperthyroidism. Orbital computed tomography, thyroid ultrasound, serum thyroxine and TRAb, and clinical symptoms together informed the diagnoses. In germline, CDR1 is DFQATT, CDR2 SNEGSKA (reference sequence). J lost 4 bases, V lost 6 bases, and 3 bases had no gene match. The CDR3 has 13 amino acids. Template material for amplifying TCR beta CDR3 regions consisted of RNA transcripts. HTBI primers were used for first-round RT-PCR of the TCR CDR3. Each CDR3 protein is one row after TCRdb ran MiXCR on the multiplex PCR reads. The sample has around 580,000 distinct CDR3 sequences; roughly 46% are singletons.

This chain links TRBV20-1 with TRBJ1-2; 12 positions agree with TRBD1. The material sequenced was peripheral blood or thyroid tissue (not recorded which). This clonotype was obtained from a woman between 18 and 30 years old with Graves' hyperthyroidism. DNA for the CDR3: TGCAGTGCCGGGACAGGGGGCCTCTATGGCTACACCTTC. This encodes CSAGTGGLYGYTF.